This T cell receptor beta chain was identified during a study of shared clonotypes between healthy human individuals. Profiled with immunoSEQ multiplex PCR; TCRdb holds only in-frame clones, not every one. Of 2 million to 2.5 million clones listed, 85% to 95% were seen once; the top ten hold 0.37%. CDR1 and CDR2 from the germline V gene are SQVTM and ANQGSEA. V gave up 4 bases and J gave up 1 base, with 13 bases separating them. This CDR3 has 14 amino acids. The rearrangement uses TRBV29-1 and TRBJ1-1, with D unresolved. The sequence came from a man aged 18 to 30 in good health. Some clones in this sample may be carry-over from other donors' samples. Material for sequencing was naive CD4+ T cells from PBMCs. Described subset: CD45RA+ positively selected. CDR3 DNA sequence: TGCAGCGTTGTTTTGAACCGTGGGAACACTGAAGCTTTCTTT. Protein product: CSVVLNRGNTEAFF.